The 15 T cell receptor beta chains in this list originate from one sample, sequenced in a study. TCRdb re-called the RT-PCR reads with MiXCR, one entry per CDR3 protein. This sample yields fewer than 800,000 distinct CDR3 sequences, of which 14% are seen a single time; about 3.9% belongs to the top ten. The sequenced sample was memory CD4+ T cells from blood. The receptors shown here come from a female donor in good health, serving as a healthy control.

This clonotype showed up many times. V and J are TRBV4-3 and TRBJ2-3; D gene uncertain. Germline CDR1 reads LGHNA; CDR2 reads YSLEER. Trimming removed 0 bases at V and 5 bases at J, with 6 bases between. The CDR3 consists of 13 residues. The CDR3 DNA follows: TGCGCCAGCAGCCAAGATTTCGAAGATACGCAGTATTTT. Protein: CASSQDFEDTQYF.

This clonotype was counted only a few times. Sequence at one end of the junction differs from germline and may be a read error. This sequence joins TRBV27 and TRBJ2-2; 9 bases line up with TRBD1. Germline CDR1 is MNHEY and CDR2 is SMNVEV (reference sequence). The length of the CDR3 is 18 residues. CDR3 sequence reads: CASSLSWGQGGNTGELSF. The CDR3 nucleotides are TGTGCCAGCAGTTTATCGTGGGGACAGGGTGGGAACACCGGGGAGCTGTCTTTT.

This clonotype was observed many times. The J gene is TRBJ1-2, the V gene TRBV10-3, with 9 bases lining up with TRBD1. V shed 3 bases, J shed 8 bases, and the junction held 10 bases outside the gene matches. Per germline, CDR1 ENHRY and CDR2 SYGVKD. The CDR3 loop spans 15 amino acids. CDR3 sequence (DNA): TGTGCCATCAGTGACACCGGGACAGGGACAATGGGCTACACCTTC. Amino acids: CAISDTGTGTMGYTF.

This clonotype was recorded a few times. V and J are TRBV7-9 and TRBJ1-2; D is unclear. Trimming shortened V by 4 bases and J by 8 bases, and 14 bases separated the two germline ends. CDR1 SEHNR and CDR2 FQNEAQ come from the germline V gene (reference sequence). CDR3 length: 13 amino acids. The CDR3 protein is CASSYGWVEGYTF. The CDR3 nucleotides are TGTGCCAGCAGCTATGGATGGGTGGAAGGCTACACCTTC.

This clonotype has just a few counts. The V gene is TRBV20-1, the J gene TRBJ1-3; TRBD1 is a possible D gene (6 bases). Germline values: CDR1 DFQATT, CDR2 SNEGSKA (reference sequence). CDR3 length equals 17 residues. V was clipped by 0 bases and J by 0 bases, with 15 bases between them. In nucleotides, the CDR3 is TGCAGTGCTAGAGATTGGTTGGGGGCAAGCTCTGGAAACACCATATATTTT. It yields the protein CSARDWLGASSGNTIYF.

The chain has TRBV24-1 and TRBJ1-2; 8 bases align to TRBD1. Trimming cost V 5 bases and J 4 bases; bases outside gene matches: 8. Looked up from germline, CDR1 is KGHDR and CDR2 is SFDVKD. CDR3 size: 15 residues. The CDR3 region has the DNA TGTGCCACCAGTGGGATGGACAGGGCAGGCTATGGCTACACCTTC. It is translated as CATSGMDRAGYGYTF.

This clonotype was counted ten times or more. This chain joins TRBV12-3 or TRBV12-4 and TRBJ2-1; 9 nucleotides agree with TRBD2. With V trimmed by 3 bases and J by 5 bases, 8 bases remained unmatched. CDR3 length: 16 amino acids. The CDR3 region is CASSFSAGGTDNEQFF. The CDR3 bases are TGTGCCAGCAGTTTCTCAGCGGGAGGAACCGACAATGAGCAGTTCTTC.

This clonotype was counted many times. The DNA of the CDR3 is TGTGCCAGCAGCTTAGCGGCTAGCGGGAGAGGGCGCGAGACCCAGTACTTC. Its translation is CASSLAASGRGRETQYF. The rearrangement uses TRBV7-2 and TRBJ2-5; 10 nucleotides match TRBD2. J gave up 5 bases and V 0 bases, and 9 bases lay outside the gene matches. The CDR3 runs to 17 residues. CDR1 is SGHTA, CDR2 FQGNSA, per germline.

This clonotype was found many times. The CDR3 DNA follows: TGTGCCAGCAGGCCTGGTAGCACAGATACGCAGTATTTT. Translation gives CASRPGSTDTQYF. V is TRBV7-2 and J is TRBJ2-3; D is unclear. Germline lookup yields CDR1 SGHTA and CDR2 FQGNSA. The CDR3 is 13 residues long. V lost 6 bases and J lost 0, with 7 bases in between.

This clonotype was found many times. V and J are TRBV12-3 or TRBV12-4 and TRBJ2-7; 7 positions match TRBD1. The CDR3 runs 14 residues. Germline trimming cut 6 bases from V and 0 bases from J; bases unmatched to any gene: 5. CDR3 region: CASSSGTVSYEQYF. The CDR3 DNA follows: TGTGCCAGCAGCTCCGGGACAGTCTCCTACGAGCAGTACTTC.

The J gene is TRBJ1-1, the V gene TRBV9; 10 positions agree with TRBD1. V was pared by 0 bases and J by 10 bases, with 6 bases of the junction left unmatched. The CDR3 totals 14 residues. Germline V CDR1 and CDR2: SGDLS, YYNGEE. CDR3 sequence: CASSVASGQGVAFF. CDR3 nucleotide sequence: TGTGCCAGCAGCGTAGCGAGCGGACAGGGGGTAGCTTTCTTT.

The table lists this clonotype with a few counts. The genes are TRBV12-3 or TRBV12-4 and TRBJ2-3, with TRBD2 matching over 7 bases. The ends lost 3 bases at V and 4 bases at J; junction bases unmatched: 7. This CDR3 region has 15 residues. CDR3 in amino acids: CASSFNPGGADTQYF. Here the CDR3 DNA reads TGTGCCAGCAGTTTTAACCCGGGAGGTGCAGATACGCAGTATTTT.

The chain recombines TRBV3-1 with TRBJ2-5; D remains unclear. Germline assignment: CDR1 LGHDT and CDR2 YNNKEL (reference sequence). V shed 10 bases and J shed 0 bases, with 9 bases lying between them. CDR3 length: 12 residues. CDR3 coding DNA: TGTGCCACCCAGCAGTACCAAGAGACCCAGTACTTC. Its protein product is CATQQYQETQYF.

This clonotype has ten or more counts. The V call is TRBV10-3, the J call TRBJ1-4; a possible D gene is TRBD1 (5 bases). Trimming shortened V by 4 bases and J by 11 bases, and 11 bases separated the two germline ends. The CDR3 contains 12 residues. Germline lookup yields CDR1 ENHRY and CDR2 SYGVKD. The CDR3 sequence is CAISGGVEKLFF. The DNA for the CDR3 is TGTGCCATCAGTGGAGGGGTGGAGAAACTGTTTTTT.

The chain combines TRBV7-2 with TRBJ2-4; possible D gene TRBD1, 5 bases. CDR1 and CDR2 (germline): SGHTA, FQGNSA. This CDR3 contains 15 residues. Trimming removed 6 bases at V and 6 bases at J, with 18 bases between. The CDR3 DNA follows: TGTGCCAGCAGTTCACCCACCTTGGGGCCAAACATTCAGTACTTC. As protein: CASSSPTLGPNIQYF.